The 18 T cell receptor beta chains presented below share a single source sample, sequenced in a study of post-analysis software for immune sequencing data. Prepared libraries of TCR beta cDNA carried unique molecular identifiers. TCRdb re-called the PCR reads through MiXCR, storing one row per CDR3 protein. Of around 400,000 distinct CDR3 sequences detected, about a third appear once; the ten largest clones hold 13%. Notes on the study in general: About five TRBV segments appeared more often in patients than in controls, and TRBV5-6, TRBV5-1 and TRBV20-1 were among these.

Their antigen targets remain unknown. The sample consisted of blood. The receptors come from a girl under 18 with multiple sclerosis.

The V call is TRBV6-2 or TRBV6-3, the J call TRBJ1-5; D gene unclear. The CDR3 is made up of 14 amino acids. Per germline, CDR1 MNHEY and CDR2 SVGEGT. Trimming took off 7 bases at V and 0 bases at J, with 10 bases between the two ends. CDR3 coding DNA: TGTGCCAGCATGTACGATTATAGCAATCAGCCCCAGCATTTT. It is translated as CASMYDYSNQPQHF.

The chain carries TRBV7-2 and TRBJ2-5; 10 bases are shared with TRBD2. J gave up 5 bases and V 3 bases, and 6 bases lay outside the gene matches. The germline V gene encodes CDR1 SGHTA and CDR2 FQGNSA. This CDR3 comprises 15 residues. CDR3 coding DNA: TGTGCCAGCAGCTTGAGCGGGGGGGCCGGGGAGACCCAGTACTTC. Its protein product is CASSLSGGAGETQYF.

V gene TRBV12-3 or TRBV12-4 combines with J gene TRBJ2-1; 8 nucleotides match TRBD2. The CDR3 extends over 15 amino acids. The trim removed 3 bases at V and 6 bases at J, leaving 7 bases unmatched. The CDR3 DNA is TGTGCCAGCAGTTTCGAACTAGCGGAATGCAATGAGCAGTTCTTC. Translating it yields CASSFELAECNEQFF.

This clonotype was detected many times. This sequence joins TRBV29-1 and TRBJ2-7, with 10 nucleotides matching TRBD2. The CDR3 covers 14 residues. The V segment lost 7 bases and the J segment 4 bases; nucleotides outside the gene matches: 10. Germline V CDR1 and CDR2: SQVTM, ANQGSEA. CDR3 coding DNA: TGCAGCGCCGCAATAATAGCGGGGGGATACGAGCAGTACTTC. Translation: CSAAIIAGGYEQYF.

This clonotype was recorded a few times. The DNA for the CDR3 is TGCAGTGCTACCAGGGTTCAAGAGACCCAGTACTTC. Its translation: CSATRVQETQYF. This rearrangement joins TRBV20-1 to TRBJ2-5; a possible D gene is TRBD1 (5 bases). The CDR3 is made up of 12 amino acids. With 4 bases removed from V and 2 bases from J, the gap between germline ends came to 8 bases. The germline V gene encodes CDR1 DFQATT and CDR2 SNEGSKA (reference sequence).

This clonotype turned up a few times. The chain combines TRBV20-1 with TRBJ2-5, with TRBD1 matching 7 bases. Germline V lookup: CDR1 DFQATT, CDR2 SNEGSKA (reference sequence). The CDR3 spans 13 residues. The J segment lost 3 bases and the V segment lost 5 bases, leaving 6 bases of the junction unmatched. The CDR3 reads CSAAGTAKETQYF. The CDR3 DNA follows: TGCAGTGCTGCCGGGACAGCAAAAGAGACCCAGTACTTC.

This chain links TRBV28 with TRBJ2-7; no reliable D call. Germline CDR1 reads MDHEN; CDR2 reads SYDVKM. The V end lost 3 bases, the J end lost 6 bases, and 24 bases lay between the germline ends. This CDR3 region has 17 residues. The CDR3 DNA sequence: TGTGCCAGCAGTTTCGATCCCGCTTTAGGTGAAAGAAGCGAGCAGTACTTC. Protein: CASSFDPALGERSEQYF.

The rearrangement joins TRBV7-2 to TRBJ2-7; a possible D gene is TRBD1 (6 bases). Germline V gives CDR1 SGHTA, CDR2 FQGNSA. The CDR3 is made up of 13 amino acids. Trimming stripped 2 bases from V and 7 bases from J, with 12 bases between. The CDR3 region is CASSLFAQGEQYF. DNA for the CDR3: TGTGCCAGCAGCTTATTTGCCCAGGGGGAGCAGTACTTC.

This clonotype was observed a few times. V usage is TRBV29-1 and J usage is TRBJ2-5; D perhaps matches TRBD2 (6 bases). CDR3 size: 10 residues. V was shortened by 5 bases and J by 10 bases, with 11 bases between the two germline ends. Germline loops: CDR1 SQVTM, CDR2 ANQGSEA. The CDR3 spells CSVKGEVQYF. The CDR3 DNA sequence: TGCAGCGTTAAAGGGGAGGTCCAGTACTTC.

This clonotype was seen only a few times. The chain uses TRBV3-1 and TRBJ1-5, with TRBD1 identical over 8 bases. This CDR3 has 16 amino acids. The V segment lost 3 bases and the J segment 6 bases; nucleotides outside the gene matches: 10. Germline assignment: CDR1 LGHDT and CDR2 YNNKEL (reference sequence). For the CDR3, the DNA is TGTGCCAGCAGCCAGGGACCCGGGACAGGTGGTCAGCCCCAGCATTTT. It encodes CASSQGPGTGGQPQHF.

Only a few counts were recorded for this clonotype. DNA of the CDR3: TGTGCCAGCAGTTTCATAGACTCAAGGTACTTC. This translates into CASSFIDSRYF. This chain connects TRBV12-3 or TRBV12-4 to TRBJ2-5; D remains ambiguous. The CDR3 is 11 amino acids. Trimming took 3 bases from V and 13 from J, leaving 12 bases between them.

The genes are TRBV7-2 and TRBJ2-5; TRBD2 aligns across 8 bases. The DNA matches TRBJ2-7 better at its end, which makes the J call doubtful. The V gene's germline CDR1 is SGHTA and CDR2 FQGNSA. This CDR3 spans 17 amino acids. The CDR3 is CASSLVLLGLGVHEQYF. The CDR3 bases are TGTGCCAGCAGCTTAGTGTTGTTGGGACTAGGAGTGCACGAGCAGTACTTC.

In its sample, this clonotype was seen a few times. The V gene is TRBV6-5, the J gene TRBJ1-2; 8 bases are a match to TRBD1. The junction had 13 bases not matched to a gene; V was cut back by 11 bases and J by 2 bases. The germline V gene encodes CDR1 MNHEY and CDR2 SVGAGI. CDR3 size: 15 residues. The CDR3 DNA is TGTGCCGCGCGGACAGGGCAGACTTCAAACTATGGCTACACCTTC. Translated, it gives CAARTGQTSNYGYTF.

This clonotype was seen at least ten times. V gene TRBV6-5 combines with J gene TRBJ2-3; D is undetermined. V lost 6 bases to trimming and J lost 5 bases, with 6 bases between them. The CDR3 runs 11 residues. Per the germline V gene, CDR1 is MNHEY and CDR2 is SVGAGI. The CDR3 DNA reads TGTGCCAGCAGCTACGGAGATACGCAGTATTTT. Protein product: CASSYGDTQYF.

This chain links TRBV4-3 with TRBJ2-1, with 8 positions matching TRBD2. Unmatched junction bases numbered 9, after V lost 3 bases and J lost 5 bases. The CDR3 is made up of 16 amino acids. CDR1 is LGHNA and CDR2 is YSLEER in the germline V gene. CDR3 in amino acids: CASSQGTSGWDNEQFF. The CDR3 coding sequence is TGCGCCAGCAGCCAGGGAACTAGCGGATGGGACAATGAGCAGTTCTTC.

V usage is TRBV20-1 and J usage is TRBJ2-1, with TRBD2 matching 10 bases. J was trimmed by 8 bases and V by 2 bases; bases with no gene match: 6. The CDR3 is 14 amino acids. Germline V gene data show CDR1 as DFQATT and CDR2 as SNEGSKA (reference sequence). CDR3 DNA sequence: TGCAGTGCTAGACGTAGCGGGGGGAGGGATGAGCAGTTCTTC. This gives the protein CSARRSGGRDEQFF.

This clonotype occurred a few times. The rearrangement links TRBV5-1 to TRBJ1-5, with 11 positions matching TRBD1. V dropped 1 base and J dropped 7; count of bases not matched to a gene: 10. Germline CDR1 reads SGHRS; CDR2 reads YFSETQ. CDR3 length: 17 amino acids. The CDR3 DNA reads TGCGCCAGCAGCTTGAGGCCCGGACAGGGGGCGGAACAGCCCCAGCATTTT. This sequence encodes CASSLRPGQGAEQPQHF.

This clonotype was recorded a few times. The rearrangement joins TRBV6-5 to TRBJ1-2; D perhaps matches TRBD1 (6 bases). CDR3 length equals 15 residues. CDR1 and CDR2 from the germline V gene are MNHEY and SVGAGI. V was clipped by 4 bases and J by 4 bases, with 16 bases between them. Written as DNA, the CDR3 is TGTGCCAGCAGTTCCCCCGGGGGCCTGGGCTATGGCTACACCTTC. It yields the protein CASSSPGGLGYGYTF.